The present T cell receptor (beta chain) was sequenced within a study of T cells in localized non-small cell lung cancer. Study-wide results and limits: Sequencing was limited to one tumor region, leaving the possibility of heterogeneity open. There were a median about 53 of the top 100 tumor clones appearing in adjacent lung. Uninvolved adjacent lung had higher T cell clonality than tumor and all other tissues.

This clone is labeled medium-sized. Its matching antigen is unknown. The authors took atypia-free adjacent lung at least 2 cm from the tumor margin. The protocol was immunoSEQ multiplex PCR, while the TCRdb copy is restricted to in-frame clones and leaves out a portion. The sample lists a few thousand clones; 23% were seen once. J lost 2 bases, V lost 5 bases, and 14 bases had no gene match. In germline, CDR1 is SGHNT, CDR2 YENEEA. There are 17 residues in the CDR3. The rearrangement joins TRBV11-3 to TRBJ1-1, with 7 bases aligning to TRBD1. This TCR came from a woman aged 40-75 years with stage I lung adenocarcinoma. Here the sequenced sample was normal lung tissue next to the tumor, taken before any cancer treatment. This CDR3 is CASSPPDRIDRNTEAFF. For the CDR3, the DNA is TGTGCCAGCAGCCCCCCGGACAGGATTGATCGTAACACTGAAGCTTTCTTT.